The 13 T cell receptor beta chains in this list originate from one sample, sequenced in a study of vaccination and CD4 T cells after COVID-19 (dated by TCRdb to the early 2020s). Libraries came from PCR. The listed sequencing device is Illumina iSeq 100. DNA from cultured CD4+ T cells was subjected to TCR sequencing with the Oncomine TCR Beta short-read assay at the Johns Hopkins FTIC core. TCRdb reran the public reads through fastp at Q25 and MiXCR, keeping productive beta chains. Every CDR3 protein is listed once, alongside the most common genes and DNA of its rows. This sample comprises roughly 9,000 distinct CDR3 sequences, around 48% of them detected only once. The top ten clones comprise 25% to 30% of the sample. Their antigen targets remain unknown. This specimen's treatment or condition label, interpreted: roughly nine-day PBMC culture with coronavirus spike peptide pools or control peptides (ViraFEST assay). CD4+ T cells from unexposed donors were collected before the COVID-19 pandemic (2011-2018).

Sequencing used CD4+ T cells from blood, cultured in vitro. Receptors originate from a human donor in good health.

This clonotype was counted a few times. The chain employs TRBV6-2 or TRBV6-3 and TRBJ1-5; 7 bases agree with TRBD1. The CDR3 covers 13 residues. V shed 5 bases, J shed 6 bases, and the junction held 4 bases outside the gene matches. Germline CDR1 is MNHEY and CDR2 is SVGEGT. CDR3 coding DNA: TGTGCCAGCAGTGACAGGGTAGGTCAGCCCCAGCATTTT. This gives the protein CASSDRVGQPQHF.

The V call is TRBV25-1, the J call TRBJ2-1, with D uncertain. Germline V gene sequence: CDR1 MGHDK, CDR2 SYGVNS. There are 14 residues in the CDR3. The V and J ends lost 2 bases and 2 bases respectively, with 7 bases between them. The CDR3 region is CASSEVEPYNEQFF. CDR3 in DNA: TGTGCCAGCAGTGAAGTAGAACCCTACAATGAGCAGTTCTTC.

The chain combines TRBV7-8 with TRBJ1-1, with D possibly matching TRBD1 (6 bases). The CDR3 length is 15 residues. Germline-derived CDR1 and CDR2 are SGHVS and FQNEAQ. V dropped 2 bases and J dropped 6 bases, with 16 bases sitting between them. The CDR3: CASSLPRGSQAEAFF. CDR3 DNA: TGTGCCAGCAGCTTACCGAGGGGGTCCCAAGCTGAAGCTTTCTTT. Full variable domain (missing parts from reference TRBV7-8 and TRBJ1-1): GAGVSQSPRYKVAKRGQDVALRCDPISGHVSLFWYQQALGQGPEFLTYFQNEAQLDKSGLPSDRFFAERPEGSVSTLKIQRTQQEDSAVYLCASSLPRGSQAEAFFGQGTRLTVV.

This clonotype was counted between two and nine times. The chain recombines TRBV5-1 with TRBJ1-2, with D possibly being TRBD1 (6 bases). The CDR3 runs to 14 residues. Germline CDR1 and CDR2: SGHRS and YFSETQ. V lost 4 bases, J lost 3 bases, and 13 bases lay in between. DNA of the CDR3: TGCGCCAGCAGCGGTACAGGGAATTACTATGGCTACACCTTC. Its protein is CASSGTGNYYGYTF.

This clonotype was found a few times. The chain links TRBV15 to TRBJ2-1; D uncertain. The CDR3 loop spans 14 amino acids. V was trimmed by 0 bases and J by 9 bases, leaving 12 bases between them. Germline V gene data show CDR1 as LNHNV and CDR2 as YYDKDF (reference sequence). CDR3 sequence reads: CATSREPSSGEQFF. The CDR3 coding sequence is TGTGCCACCAGCAGAGAACCTAGTTCGGGTGAGCAGTTCTTC.

There are a few counts of this clonotype. The V and J genes are TRBV6-2 or TRBV6-3 and TRBJ1-2; TRBD1 matches at 9 bases. Looked up from germline, CDR1 is MNHEY and CDR2 is SVGEGT. CDR3 length equals 14 residues. The J segment lost 4 bases and the V segment lost 7 bases, leaving 7 bases of the junction unmatched. CDR3 region: CASTSGTGIYGYTF. The CDR3 bases are TGTGCCAGCACCTCTGGGACAGGGATCTATGGCTACACCTTC.

V is TRBV7-9 and J is TRBJ2-3; no definite D call. The germline V gene encodes CDR1 SEHNR and CDR2 FQNEAQ (reference sequence). This CDR3 region has 12 residues. V lost 4 bases, J lost 6 bases, and 8 bases lay in between. CDR3 sequence: CASSSTQDTQYF. In DNA form, the CDR3 reads TGTGCCAGCAGCTCGACACAGGATACGCAGTATTTT.

This chain joins TRBV5-4 and TRBJ2-7; the D is unclear. The germline gives CDR1 SGHNT, CDR2 YYREEE (reference sequence). The CDR3 length is 14 residues. Trimming pared 4 bases from V and 2 bases from J, leaving 13 bases between. The CDR3 coding sequence is TGTGCCAGCAGCCCAGCCTATGACACCTACGAGCAGTACTTC. This gives the protein CASSPAYDTYEQYF.

Only one count was recorded for this clonotype. One end of the junction fails to match germline, which may point to a read error. The CDR3 region has the DNA TGCGCCAGCAGCGCCGGACAGGGTCGAAATTCACCCCTCCACTTT. It is translated as CASSAGQGRNSPLHF. The V call is TRBV7-9, the J call TRBJ1-6, with 8 bases aligning to TRBD1. The CDR3 sequence is 15 residues long. Germline-derived CDR1 and CDR2 are SEHNR and FQNEAQ (reference sequence).

The chain employs TRBV27 and TRBJ1-5; D unresolved. The CDR3 extends over 13 amino acids. Germline CDR1 is MNHEY and CDR2 is SMNVEV (reference sequence). With 6 bases removed from V and 3 bases from J, the gap between germline ends came to 9 bases. CDR3 DNA: TGTGCCAGCAGAGGGAGGTTCAATCAGCCCCAGCATTTT. Amino acids: CASRGRFNQPQHF.

This clonotype was observed a handful of times. The chain joins TRBV15 to TRBJ2-3, with 10 bases identical to TRBD2. Germline V gives CDR1 LNHNV, CDR2 YYDKDF (reference sequence). This CDR3 comprises 17 residues. J lost 4 bases, V lost 5 bases, and 12 bases had no gene match. CDR3 sequence: CATSRKRAGGPPDTQYF. The DNA for the CDR3 is TGTGCCACCAGCCGAAAACGAGCGGGGGGGCCCCCAGATACGCAGTATTTT.

This clonotype has a handful of counts. The V gene is TRBV7-2, the J gene TRBJ2-5, with 8 bases aligning to TRBD1. V lost 4 bases to trimming and J lost 1 base; unmatched junction nucleotides: 2. From germline, CDR1 is SGHTA and CDR2 FQGNSA. The CDR3 loop spans 14 amino acids. CDR3 bases: TGTGCCAGCAGCTCAACAGGGGGCCAAGAGACCCAGTACTTC. Protein: CASSSTGGQETQYF. Variable domain in full (rest from reference TRBV7-2 and TRBJ2-5): GAGVSQSPSNKVTEKGKDVELRCDPISGHTALYWYRQSLGQGLEFLIYFQGNSAPDKSGLPSDRFSAERTGGSVSTLTIQRTQQEDSAVYLCASSSTGGQETQYFGPGTRLLVL.

This rearrangement joins TRBV20-1 to TRBJ2-7; 9 nucleotides line up with TRBD2. The CDR3 covers 14 residues. V lost 3 bases and J lost 2; bases outside the gene matches: 5. The germline V gene has CDR1 DFQATT and CDR2 SNEGSKA (reference sequence). CDR3 sequence reads: CSASISGSPYEQYF. CDR3 bases: TGCAGTGCTAGTATTAGCGGGAGTCCCTACGAGCAGTACTTC.